The rows below give T cell receptor beta chains drawn from one sample of a study of cytomegalovirus exposure and HLA in healthy donors. Assay: immunoSEQ multiplex PCR; the TCRdb copy retains only in-frame clones and omits some. The data contain about 140,000 clones, just under 85% of them singletons. Source material: PBMCs. The receptors originated from a young man in good health and CMV-seropositive. The CDR3 runs from the conserved cysteine through the conserved F or W. A D gene is named only where the DNA matches it firmly. The size of a clone is reported for some rows only, either as once, few or many, or as a class for expanded clones.

D	V	size	J	DNA	CDR3
TRBD2	TRBV30	once	TRBJ2-3	TGTGCCTGGAGTGGGGGGAGGGCACGAGATACGCAGTATTTT	CAWSGGRARDTQYF
TRBD1	TRBV2	-	TRBJ1-5	TGTGCCAGCAGTCCCTGGACAGGGGAGGGTCAGCCCCAGCATTTT	CASSPWTGEGQPQHF
TRBD1	TRBV19	-	TRBJ1-2	TGTGCCAGGATGGACAGGGATGGCTACACCTTC	CARMDRDGYTF
TRBD2	TRBV5-6	-	TRBJ2-7	TGTGCCAGCTGGACTAGCGGGAGGATTTCCTACGAGCAGTACTTC	CASWTSGRISYEQYF
-	TRBV5-4	-	TRBJ1-6	TGTGCCAGCAGCCTTATTCCCTCAGGTTCCAGCTCCTATAATTCACCCCTCCACTTT	CASSLIPSGSSSYNSPLHF
TRBD1	TRBV4-3	-	TRBJ1-2	TGCGCCAGCAGCCCATCCGGGACAGGGGGCCACGGCTACACCTTC	CASSPSGTGGHGYTF
TRBD1	TRBV9	-	TRBJ2-7	TGTGCCAGCAGCGCCGGGACAGGGACCTACGAGCAGTACTTC	CASSAGTGTYEQYF
TRBD1	TRBV5-1	-	TRBJ1-2	TGCGCCAGCAGCTATATACAGGGGGCAGGGGCCTATGGCTACACCTTC	CASSYIQGAGAYGYTF
-	TRBV6-5	-	TRBJ1-6	TGTGCCAGCAGTTACGCGGATTCACCCCTCCACTTT	CASSYADSPLHF
-	TRBV5-1	once	TRBJ1-1	TGCGCCAGCAGCCCGACAGTGGAAGGAACTGAAGCTTTCTTT	CASSPTVEGTEAFF
-	TRBV27	-	TRBJ1-1	TGTGCCAGCAGACCAGACACCGGGAGCGAGGCTTTCTTT	CASRPDTGSEAFF
-	TRBV5-1	-	TRBJ2-7	TGCGCCAGCAGCTTGGCTCCCTCTTTTTCGGGATACGAGCAGTACTTC	CASSLAPSFSGYEQYF
-	TRBV7-2	-	TRBJ2-7	TGTGCCAGCAGCTTAGACTTGGGCAGCCCCTACGAGCAGTACTTC	CASSLDLGSPYEQYF
-	TRBV4-3	-	TRBJ1-5	TGCGCCAGCAGCCAAGATCTGGCTCAGCCCCAGCATTTT	CASSQDLAQPQHF
TRBD1	TRBV2	-	TRBJ2-7	TGTGCCAGCGGGACAGGGGTGTCCTACGAGCAGTACTTC	CASGTGVSYEQYF
TRBD1	TRBV25-1	-	TRBJ1-4	TGTGCCAGCAGTGCTAGGACAGGCGGGGAAAAACTGTTTTTT	CASSARTGGEKLFF
-	TRBV4-1	-	TRBJ2-5	TGCGCCAGCAGCCGAGCGCACGACTCCCTCGGGGAGACCCAGTACTTC	CASSRAHDSLGETQYF
-	TRBV7-3	-	TRBJ2-2	TGTGCCAGCAGCTTAAGGGGCGCACAGGGCCAACGGGGTACCGGGGAGCTGTTTTTT	CASSLRGAQGQRGTGELFF
TRBD1	TRBV9	few	TRBJ1-3	TGTGCCAGCAGCGGACAGGGGGCGGTCTCTGGAAACACCATATATTTT	CASSGQGAVSGNTIYF
-	TRBV5-1	-	TRBJ2-3	TGCGCCAGCAGCTTGAATCCAGGGAATTTCGGGCAGACAGATACGCAGTATTTT	CASSLNPGNFGQTDTQYF
-	TRBV5-1	once	TRBJ2-1	TGCGCCAGCAGCTTAACCCTTCAGGCTTACAGCTCCTACAATGAGCAGTTCTTC	CASSLTLQAYSSYNEQFF
TRBD1	TRBV2	-	TRBJ2-1	TGTGCCAGCAGTAGTTTGACAGGGGGCTACTACAATGAGCAGTTCTTC	CASSSLTGGYYNEQFF
TRBD2	TRBV5-1	-	TRBJ2-3	TGCGCCAGCAGCCTAGGGACTAGCGGAAGCACAGATACGCAGTATTTT	CASSLGTSGSTDTQYF
TRBD2	TRBV2	once	TRBJ2-5	TGTGCCAGCAGTGAGCCGGGACTAGCGGGGGGGGGCGAGTACTTC	CASSEPGLAGGGEYF
-	TRBV7-2	-	TRBJ2-2	TGTGCCAGCAGCTTAGGAGGGTTGCGGGTTCTTACTACCGGGGAGCTGTTTTTT	CASSLGGLRVLTTGELFF
-	TRBV7-8	-	TRBJ1-5	TGTGCCAGCAGCTCTCAGACAGGTTGGGATCAGCCCCAGCATTTT	CASSSQTGWDQPQHF
-	TRBV11-2	-	TRBJ1-3	TGTGCCAGCAGCCCATATGTCAGGACAGCTTCAGGAAACACCATATATTTT	CASSPYVRTASGNTIYF
-	TRBV1	-	TRBJ1-2	TGCACCAGCAGCTTGGGACAGGGTCTCTATGGCTACACCTTC	CTSSLGQGLYGYTF
-	TRBV5-1	-	TRBJ2-5	TGCGCCAGCTCCCCAACCCGGACTCGAGGAAAAGAGACCCAGTACTTC	CASSPTRTRGKETQYF
-	TRBV2	-	TRBJ1-1	TGTGCCAGAAATGTGCAATCCGGCACTGAAGCTTTCTTT	CARNVQSGTEAFF
TRBD1	TRBV2	-	TRBJ2-3	TGTGCCAGCAGGCGGGACAGGCCTAGCACAGATACGCAGTATTTT	CASRRDRPSTDTQYF
TRBD1	TRBV6-6	-	TRBJ1-4	TGTGCCAGCAGTAAGACAGGGGGGATTAATGAAAAACTGTTTTTT	CASSKTGGINEKLFF
-	TRBV5-4	-	TRBJ2-5	TGTGCCAGCAGCTTAGGCGGGACGCCGGGAGAGACCCAGTACTTC	CASSLGGTPGETQYF
-	TRBV4-2	-	TRBJ2-1	TGTGCCAGCAGCCAAGATAATATCGGCAGGGAAAAATACAATGAGCAGTTCTTC	CASSQDNIGREKYNEQFF
TRBD1	TRBV7-2	-	TRBJ2-3	TGTGCCAGCAGCCCGGGGACAGTTAGCACAGATACGCAGTATTTT	CASSPGTVSTDTQYF
-	TRBV5-4	-	TRBJ1-5	TGTGCCAGCAGCTTGGACAGGGCGCGTCAGCCCCAGCATTTT	CASSLDRARQPQHF
TRBD1	TRBV2	-	TRBJ2-7	TGTGCCAGCGGACGGGACAGCAGCTTTTCAAGCGAGCAGTACTTC	CASGRDSSFSSEQYF
TRBD2	TRBV6-5	-	TRBJ2-1	TGTGCCAGCGGGGCGGGGGGCTGGGATGAGCAGTTCTTC	CASGAGGWDEQFF
TRBD1	TRBV18	-	TRBJ1-5	TGTGCCAGCTCACTACAGGGGAATCAGCCCCAGCATTTT	CASSLQGNQPQHF
TRBD2	TRBV11-3	-	TRBJ2-1	TGTGCCAGCAGCTTAGTCGGAGGGGGTCCTAGCGGGAGGAGAAACGAGCAGTTCTTC	CASSLVGGGPSGRRNEQFF
-	TRBV28	-	TRBJ1-5	TGTGCCAGCGCTATGGACAATAATCAGCCCCAGCATTTT	CASAMDNNQPQHF
-	TRBV5-6	-	TRBJ1-2	TGTGCCAGCAGCACCACTGAGAACTATGGCTACACCTTC	CASSTTENYGYTF
-	TRBV6-1	-	TRBJ1-5	TGTGCCAGCAGTGAAATCAGCGAGAATCAGCCCCAGCATTTT	CASSEISENQPQHF
-	TRBV28	-	TRBJ1-1	TGTGCCAGCTCCTGGGCAGCAAGAAACACTGAAGCTTTCTTT	CASSWAARNTEAFF
TRBD2	TRBV7-3	-	TRBJ2-1	TGTGCCAGCAGCTTGGGACTAGCGAGAGGTTACAATGAGCAGTTCTTC	CASSLGLARGYNEQFF
-	TRBV7-8	-	TRBJ2-1	TGTGCCAGCAGCTTAGGGTGGGAGGTCGCCTACAATGAGCAGTTCTTC	CASSLGWEVAYNEQFF
TRBD2	TRBV28	-	TRBJ2-3	TGTGCCAGCAGTTGGGGCGGGGGTGGCACAGATACGCAGTATTTT	CASSWGGGGTDTQYF